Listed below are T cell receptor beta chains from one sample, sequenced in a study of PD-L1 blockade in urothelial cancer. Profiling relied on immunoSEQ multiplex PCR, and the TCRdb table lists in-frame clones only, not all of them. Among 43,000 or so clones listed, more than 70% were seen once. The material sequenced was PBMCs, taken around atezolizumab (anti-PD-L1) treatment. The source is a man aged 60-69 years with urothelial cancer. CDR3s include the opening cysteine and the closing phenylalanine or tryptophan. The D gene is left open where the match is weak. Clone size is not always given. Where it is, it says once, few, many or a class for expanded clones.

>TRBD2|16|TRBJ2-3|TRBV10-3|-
CAISEWVSGTTDTQYF
TGTGCCATCAGTGAGTGGGTTAGCGGGACCACAGATACGCAGTATTTT
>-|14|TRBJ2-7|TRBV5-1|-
CASSLSELNYEQYF
TGCGCCAGCAGCTTATCTGAGCTGAACTACGAGCAGTACTTC
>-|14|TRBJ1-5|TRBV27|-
CASSLSSSNQPQHF
TGTGCCAGCAGTTTATCGAGTAGCAATCAGCCCCAGCATTTT
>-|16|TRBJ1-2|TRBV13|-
CASSLGRGGLNYGYTF
TGTGCCAGCAGCTTAGGCCGGGGGGGATTAAACTATGGCTACACCTTC
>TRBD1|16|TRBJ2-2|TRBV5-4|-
CASSPETGGYTGELFF
TGTGCCAGCAGCCCCGAAACAGGGGGTTACACCGGGGAGCTGTTTTTT
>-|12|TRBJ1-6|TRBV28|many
CASSLGRSPLHF
TGTGCCAGCAGTTTGGGCCGATCACCCCTCCACTTT
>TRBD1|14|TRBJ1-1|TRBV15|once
CATSRQGAATEAFF
TGTGCCACCAGCAGACAGGGGGCTGCCACTGAAGCTTTCTTT
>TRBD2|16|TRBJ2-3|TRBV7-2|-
CASSLKRGGRGDTQYF
TGTGCCAGCAGCTTAAAGCGAGGCGGGAGAGGAGATACGCAGTATTTT
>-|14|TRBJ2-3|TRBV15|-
CATVNGGITDTQYF
TGTGCCACAGTGAATGGAGGGATCACAGATACGCAGTATTTT
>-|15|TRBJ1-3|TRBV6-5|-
CASLRKPGSGNTIYF
TGTGCCAGCCTAAGAAAACCGGGCTCTGGAAACACCATATATTTT
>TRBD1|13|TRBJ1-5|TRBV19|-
CASRTGFNQPQHF
TGTGCCAGTAGGACAGGGTTCAATCAGCCCCAGCATTTT
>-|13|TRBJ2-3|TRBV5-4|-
CASSLQGTDTQYF
TGTGCCAGCAGCTTGCAGGGCACAGATACGCAGTATTTT
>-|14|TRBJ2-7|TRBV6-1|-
CASHSGLSSYEQYF
TGTGCCAGCCACAGCGGGCTTAGCTCCTACGAGCAGTACTTC
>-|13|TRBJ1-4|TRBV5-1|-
CASSRGGDEKLFF
TGCGCCAGCAGCAGGGGGGGCGATGAAAAACTGTTTTTT
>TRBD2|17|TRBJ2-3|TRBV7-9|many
CASSLGGGTSRTDTQYF
TGTGCCAGCAGCTTAGGAGGGGGGACTAGCCGTACAGATACGCAGTATTTT
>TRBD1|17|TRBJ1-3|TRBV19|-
CASSSLLRDSSGNTIYF
TGTGCCAGTAGCTCATTGCTCCGGGACAGCTCTGGAAACACCATATATTTT
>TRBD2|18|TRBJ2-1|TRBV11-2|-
CASSFQGLAGVVGNEQFF
TGTGCCAGCAGCTTCCAAGGACTAGCGGGAGTGGTTGGCAATGAGCAGTTCTTC
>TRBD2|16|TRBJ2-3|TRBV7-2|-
CASSLGLAGGTDTQYF
TGTGCCAGCAGCTTAGGTCTAGCGGGGGGCACAGATACGCAGTATTTT
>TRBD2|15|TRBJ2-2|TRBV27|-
CASSPRLAGTGELFF
TGTGCCAGCAGTCCCCGACTAGCGGGGACCGGGGAGCTGTTTTTT
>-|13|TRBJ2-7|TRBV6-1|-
CASSEAARDEQYF
TGTGCCAGCAGTGAAGCAGCGCGGGACGAGCAGTACTTC
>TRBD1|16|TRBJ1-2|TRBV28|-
CASNPRGTGGNYGYTF
TGTGCCAGCAACCCCCGAGGGACAGGGGGCAACTATGGCTACACCTTC
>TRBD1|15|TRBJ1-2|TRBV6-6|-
CASSSRQGNNYGYTF
TGTGCCAGCAGTTCCAGACAGGGAAATAACTATGGCTACACCTTC
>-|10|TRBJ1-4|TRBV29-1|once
CSGYNEKLFF
TGCAGCGGCTACAATGAAAAACTGTTTTTT
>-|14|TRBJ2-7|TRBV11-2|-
CASSSRGAGDEQYF
TGTGCCAGCAGCTCTAGAGGGGCAGGGGACGAGCAGTACTTC
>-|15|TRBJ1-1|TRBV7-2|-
CASSLRMTRITEAFF
TGTGCCAGCAGCTTGAGGATGACCCGAATCACTGAAGCTTTCTTT
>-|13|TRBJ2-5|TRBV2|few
CASSVRLTETQYF
TGTGCCAGCAGTGTGCGGCTTACAGAGACCCAGTACTTC
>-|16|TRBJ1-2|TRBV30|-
CAWRHETGTSVYGYTF
TGTGCCTGGAGGCATGAGACCGGGACATCAGTCTATGGCTACACCTTC
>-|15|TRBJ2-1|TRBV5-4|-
CASSAGTRKPNEQFF
TGTGCCAGCAGCGCCGGGACTCGAAAGCCCAATGAGCAGTTCTTC
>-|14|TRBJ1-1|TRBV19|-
CASSIANMNTEAFF
TGTGCCAGTAGTATAGCAAACATGAACACTGAAGCTTTCTTT
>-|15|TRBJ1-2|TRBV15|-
CATSPVAAQTDGYTF
TGTGCCACCAGCCCAGTGGCCGCCCAGACTGATGGCTACACCTTC
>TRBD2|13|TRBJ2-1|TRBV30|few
CAWTRGGEDEQFF
TGTGCCTGGACCCGGGGGGGAGAGGATGAGCAGTTCTTC
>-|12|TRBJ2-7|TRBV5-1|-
CASSLEGVEQYF
TGCGCCAGCAGCTTGGAGGGGGTCGAGCAGTACTTC
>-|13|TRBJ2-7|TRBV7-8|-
CASRVASGREQYF
TGTGCCAGCAGGGTAGCGTCAGGACGTGAGCAGTACTTC
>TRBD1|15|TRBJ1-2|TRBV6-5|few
CASSYPGTGSYGYTF
TGTGCCAGCAGTTACCCAGGGACAGGGTCCTATGGCTACACCTTC
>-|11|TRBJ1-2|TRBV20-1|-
CSARPSVGYTF
TGCAGTGCTAGACCGTCCGTTGGCTACACCTTC
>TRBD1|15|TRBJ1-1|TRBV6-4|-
CASRGTGKTNTEAFF
TGTGCCAGCAGGGGGACAGGGAAGACCAACACTGAAGCTTTCTTT
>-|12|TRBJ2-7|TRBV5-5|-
CASSVASNEQYF
TGTGCCAGCAGCGTTGCCAGTAACGAGCAGTACTTC
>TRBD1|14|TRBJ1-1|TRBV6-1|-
CASNRAGGSDEAFF
TGTGCCAGCAATCGGGCAGGGGGCTCGGATGAAGCTTTCTTT
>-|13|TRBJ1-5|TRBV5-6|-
CASSLGRSQPQHF
TGTGCCAGCAGCTTGGGCAGAAGTCAGCCCCAGCATTTT
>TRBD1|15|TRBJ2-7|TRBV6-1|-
CASRRGQVDSYEQYF
TGTGCCAGCAGAAGGGGACAGGTTGACTCCTACGAGCAGTACTTC
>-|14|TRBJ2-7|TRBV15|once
CATSRVGGIYEQYF
TGTGCCACCAGCAGAGTCGGAGGGATCTACGAGCAGTACTTC
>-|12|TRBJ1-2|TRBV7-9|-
CASSIMRDGYTF
TGTGCCAGCAGCATAATGAGAGATGGCTACACCTTC